What follows are 8 T cell receptor beta chains derived from one specimen sequenced in a study of blood T cell repertoires in COVID-19. Data came from immunoSEQ multiplex PCR; TCRdb stores just in-frame clones and leaves some out. The repertoire holds about 110,000 clones, with about four fifths as singletons. Input material: peripheral blood. The source of these receptors is a woman between 55 and 75 years old with acute or convalescent COVID-19.

This chain links TRBV7-6 with TRBJ1-3; no clear D gene. CDR3 size: 16 residues. V was pared by 5 bases and J by 0 bases, with 14 bases between. Germline CDR1 and CDR2: SGHVS and FNYEAQ. The DNA for the CDR3 is TGTGCCAGCAGCCGAGGCCCGGATCCCTCTGGAAACACCATATATTTT. Its protein product is CASSRGPDPSGNTIYF.

The V and J genes are TRBV29-1 and TRBJ1-5, with a tentative D call TRBD1 (5 bases). Trimming removed 5 bases at V and 3 bases at J, with 11 bases between. Germline CDR1 is SQVTM and CDR2 is ANQGSEA. There are 13 residues in the CDR3. Written as DNA, the CDR3 is TGCAGCGTTACGGGGGGAGACAATCAGCCCCAGCATTTT. It codes for CSVTGGDNQPQHF.

This chain joins TRBV9 and TRBJ2-7; TRBD2 aligns across 14 bases. J gave up 3 bases and V 2 bases, and 16 bases lay outside the gene matches. Germline V gene lookup returns CDR1 SGDLS and CDR2 YYNGEE. The CDR3 is 20 amino acids. CDR3 coding DNA: TGTGCCAGCAGCGTCGCCCCACGCGGGACTAGCGGGGGCCGAGGCTACGAGCAGTACTTC. Protein product: CASSVAPRGTSGGRGYEQYF.

CDR3 region: CASSPGTAPSGANVLTF. As DNA, the CDR3 is TGCGCCAGCAGCCCAGGGACAGCCCCCTCTGGGGCCAACGTCCTGACTTTC. This chain joins TRBV5-1 and TRBJ2-6, with 7 positions matching TRBD1. The J segment lost 0 bases and the V segment lost 4 bases, leaving 7 bases of the junction unmatched. Germline-derived CDR1 and CDR2 are SGHRS and YFSETQ. There are 17 residues in the CDR3.

The gene calls are TRBV4-3 and TRBJ2-7; 13 bases line up with TRBD2. V shed 4 bases, J shed 3 bases, and the junction held 3 bases outside the gene matches. Per the germline V gene, CDR1 is LGHNA and CDR2 is YSLEER. This CDR3 has 15 residues. This CDR3 reads CASSPWTSGGYEQYF. DNA of the CDR3: TGCGCCAGCAGCCCGTGGACTAGCGGGGGCTACGAGCAGTACTTC.

This rearrangement joins TRBV28 to TRBJ1-6; D might be TRBD1 (5 bases). Germline V gene data show CDR1 as MDHEN and CDR2 as SYDVKM. The CDR3 has 18 amino acids. V lost 1 base and J 0 bases, leaving 13 bases between the germline ends. Written as DNA, the CDR3 is TGTGCCAGCAGTTTATCGGGGGGACTCAGCTCCTATAATTCACCCCTCCACTTT. It is translated as CASSLSGGLSSYNSPLHF.

This rearrangement joins TRBV24-1 to TRBJ1-2; 10 bases map to TRBD1. CDR1 is KGHDR, CDR2 SFDVKD, per germline. The trim removed 2 bases at V and 6 bases at J, leaving 8 bases unmatched. The CDR3 is 16 amino acids. The CDR3 DNA sequence: TGTGCCACCAGTGATTCCGCGACAGGGGGCGCTGATGGCTACACCTTC. Protein: CATSDSATGGADGYTF.

This sequence joins TRBV18 and TRBJ1-6; D remains ambiguous. V was cut by 6 bases and J by 7 bases, with 10 bases left in between. Germline CDR1 KGHSH, CDR2 LQKENI. The CDR3 length is 13 residues. The CDR3 loop is CASSIRENSPLHF. CDR3 in DNA: TGTGCCAGCTCCATCCGCGAGAATTCACCCCTCCACTTT.